This T cell receptor beta chain was recorded in a study of read filtering for tumor transcriptome and immune sequencing (dated by TCRdb to about 2020). Some background on the complete study: The cohort was composed of approximately 16 male and 14 to 15 female patients, with a mean age of approximately 66 years and an age range of about 45 to 90. Under revised international staging, roughly eight patients fell into R-ISS I, 15 to 20 into R-ISS II and six or seven into R-ISS III. After DNase treatment, whole-transcriptome libraries were prepared using the TruSeq RNA Access Library Prep Kit. Per sample, about 4 to 11 million TCR-region mapped reads were obtained with IR-seq, compared with only roughly 80 to 1273 with RNA-seq. Using the same bone marrow samples, the study compared TCR repertoires obtained by targeted immune repertoire sequencing with those obtained by bulk whole-transcriptome sequencing. A main aim was a read-filtering strategy for immune repertoire data, specifically whether clonotypes supported by a single read should be removed. Study-wide findings and limitations: The correlation between IR-seq and RNA-seq shared clonotype proportions rose when single-read clonotypes were removed. The sorted CD138-negative fraction was a mixed bone marrow immune population, not purified T cells. Single-read clonotypes made up roughly 82% of clonotypes but only roughly 3.6% of total reads in IR-seq, compared with 65% to 75% of clonotypes and around 41% of reads in RNA-seq. Clonotypes were captured by IR-seq at much higher depth and more reliably than by RNA-seq, and smaller IR-seq throughput was sufficient for identification of most shared clonotypes.

This clonotype was detected many times. Its antigen specificity is not known. Base qualities are not recorded, but no much larger clone differs from it by a single base. Each patient had bone marrow sampled at the time of active disease. Ficoll-Hypaque density gradient centrifugation was used to isolate the bone marrow mononuclear cells. CD138-negative cells were obtained by negative selection after labeling with CD138 magnetic microbeads on a MACS separator, removing myeloma plasma cells. Purity of the isolated cells was checked by flow cytometry on an Attune NxT using CD138 antibodies. Total RNA was extracted with TRIzol reagent and quantified with a NanoDrop spectrophotometer. For each patient, paired RNA-seq and IR-seq were run on the CD138-negative bone marrow sample from that patient. Starting from approximately 400 ng RNA, TCR libraries were constructed with the Immunoverse kit using molecular barcoded adaptors that cover the alpha/delta and beta/gamma chains. The same RNA used for transcriptome sequencing was used for TCR library preparation. Sequencing of the TCR libraries was done on an Illumina HiSeq 4000 with 2 x 150 cycles. The study's processing was this. With MiXCR, TCR reads were aligned to human V, D, J and C references and assembled into CDR3 clonotypes, with quality filtering and error correction included. The tcR package in R was used for analysis of clonotype counts and gene usage diversity. Raw mapping reads were checked after the RNA-seq reads had been mapped by STAR aligner version 2.5.3a onto the human GRCh37 genome. To test the effect of sequencing depth on detected clonotypes, IR-seq fastq files were randomly downsampled using Seqtk 1.3. TCRdb itself trimmed the public reads at Q25 with fastp, ran MiXCR and retained productive beta chains. Duplicate CDR3 protein sequences are folded into a single record with the most common DNA and genes. The V and J calls were determined by TCRdb, not by the authors. The sample table records fewer than 150,000 distinct CDR3 sequences; 10% to 15% of these occur just once. The ten largest clones represent approximately 10% of the sample.

The CDR3, cysteine through phenylalanine, is 16 amino acids long. Of all the DNA, just the CDR3 is kept, 48 bases in frame from base 1. The CDR1 and CDR2 encoded by the germline V gene are KGHSH and LQKENI. Trimmed from V: 2 bases; trimmed from J: 4 bases; junction bases lacking a gene match: 8. Material: a population of CD138-negative cells sorted from bone marrow. The intended sense of this specimen's cell subset or site label: bone marrow mononuclear cells depleted of CD138+ plasma/myeloma cells by negative magnetic selection. The TCR comes from a donor over 35 with multiple myeloma. The V gene is TRBV18 and the J gene is TRBJ2-5; TRBD1 lines up with 9 middle nucleotides. The CDR3 reads as follows: CASSPRDRVLGETQYF. The DNA sequence reads TGTGCCAGCTCACCAAGGGACAGGGTCTTGGGAGAGACCCAGTACTTC.